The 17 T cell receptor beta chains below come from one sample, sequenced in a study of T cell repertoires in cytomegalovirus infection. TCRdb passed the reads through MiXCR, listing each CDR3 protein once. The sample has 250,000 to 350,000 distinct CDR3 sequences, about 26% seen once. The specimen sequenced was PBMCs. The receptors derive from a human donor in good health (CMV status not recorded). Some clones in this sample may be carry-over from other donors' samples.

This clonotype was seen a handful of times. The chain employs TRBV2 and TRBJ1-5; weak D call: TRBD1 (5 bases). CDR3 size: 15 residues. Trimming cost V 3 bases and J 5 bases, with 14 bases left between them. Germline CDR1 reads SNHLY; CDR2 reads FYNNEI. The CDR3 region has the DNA TGTGCCAGCAGTGAGGACGTACAGGATTATCAGCCCCAGCATTTT. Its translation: CASSEDVQDYQPQHF.

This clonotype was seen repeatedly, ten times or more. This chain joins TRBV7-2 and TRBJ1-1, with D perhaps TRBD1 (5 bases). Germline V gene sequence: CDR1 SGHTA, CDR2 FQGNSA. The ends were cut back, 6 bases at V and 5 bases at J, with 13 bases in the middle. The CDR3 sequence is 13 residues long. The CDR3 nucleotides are TGTGCCAGCAGTCCCGGGGGGGGGACTGAAGCTTTCTTT. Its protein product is CASSPGGGTEAFF.

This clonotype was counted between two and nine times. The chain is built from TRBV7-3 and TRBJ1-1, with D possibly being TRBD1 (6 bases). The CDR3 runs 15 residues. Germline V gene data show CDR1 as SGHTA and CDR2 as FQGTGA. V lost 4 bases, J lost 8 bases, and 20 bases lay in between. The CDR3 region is CASSSGQTQSEEAFF. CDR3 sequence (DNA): TGTGCCAGCAGCTCTGGACAGACCCAATCCGAAGAAGCTTTCTTT. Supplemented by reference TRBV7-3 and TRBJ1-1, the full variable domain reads GAGVSQTPSNKVTEKGKYVELRCDPISGHTALYWYRQSLGQGPEFLIYFQGTGAADDSGLPNDRFFAVRPEGSVSTLKIQRTERGDSAVYLCASSSGQTQSEEAFFGQGTRLTVV.

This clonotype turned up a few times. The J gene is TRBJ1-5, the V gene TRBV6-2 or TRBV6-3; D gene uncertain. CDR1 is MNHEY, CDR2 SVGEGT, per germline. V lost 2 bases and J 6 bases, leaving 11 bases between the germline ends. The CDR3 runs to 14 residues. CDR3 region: CASSYGGIGQPQHF. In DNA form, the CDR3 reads TGTGCCAGCAGTTACGGCGGGATCGGTCAGCCCCAGCATTTT.

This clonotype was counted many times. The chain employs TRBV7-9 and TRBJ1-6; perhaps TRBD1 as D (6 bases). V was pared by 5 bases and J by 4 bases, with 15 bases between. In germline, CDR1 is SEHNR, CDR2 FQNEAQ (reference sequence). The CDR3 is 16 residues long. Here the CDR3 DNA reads TGTGCCAGCAGCACCACAGGGAAAGTATATAATTCACCCCTCCACTTT. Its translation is CASSTTGKVYNSPLHF. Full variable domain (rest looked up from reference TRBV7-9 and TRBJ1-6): DTGVSQNPRHKITKRGQNVTFRCDPISEHNRLYWYRQTLGQGPEFLTYFQNEAQLEKSRLLSDRFSAERPKGSFSTLEIQRTEQGDSAMYLCASSTTGKVYNSPLHFGNGTRLTVT.

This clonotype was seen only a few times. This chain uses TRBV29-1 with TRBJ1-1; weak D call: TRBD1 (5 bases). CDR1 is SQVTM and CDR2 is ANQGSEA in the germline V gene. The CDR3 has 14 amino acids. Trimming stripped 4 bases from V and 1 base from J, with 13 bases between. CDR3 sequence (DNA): TGCAGCGTTGCGGCGAGGGGTGGGAACACTGAAGCTTTCTTT. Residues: CSVAARGGNTEAFF.

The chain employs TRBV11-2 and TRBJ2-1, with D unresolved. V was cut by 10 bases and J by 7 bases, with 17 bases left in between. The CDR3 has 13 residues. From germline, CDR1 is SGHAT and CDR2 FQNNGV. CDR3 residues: CATHATSRNEQFF. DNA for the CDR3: TGTGCCACCCACGCGACCTCAAGAAATGAGCAGTTCTTC.

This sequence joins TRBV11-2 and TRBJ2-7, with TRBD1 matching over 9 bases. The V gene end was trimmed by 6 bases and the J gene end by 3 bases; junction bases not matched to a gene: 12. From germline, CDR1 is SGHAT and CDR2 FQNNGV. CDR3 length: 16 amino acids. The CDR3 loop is CASRGAGTGSIYEQYF. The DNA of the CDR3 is TGTGCCAGCAGAGGGGCCGGGACAGGGTCGATCTACGAGCAGTACTTC.

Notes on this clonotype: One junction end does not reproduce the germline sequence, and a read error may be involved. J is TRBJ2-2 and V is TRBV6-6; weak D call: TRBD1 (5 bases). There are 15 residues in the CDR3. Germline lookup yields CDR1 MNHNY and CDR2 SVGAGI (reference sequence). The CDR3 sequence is CASNYSSRGTGELFF. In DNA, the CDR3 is TGTGCCAGCAATTACTCGTCAAGGGGCACCGGGGAGCTGTTTTTT.

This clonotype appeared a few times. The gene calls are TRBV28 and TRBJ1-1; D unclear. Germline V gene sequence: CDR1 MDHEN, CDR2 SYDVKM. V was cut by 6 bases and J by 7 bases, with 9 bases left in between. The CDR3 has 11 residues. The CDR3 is CASSPGFEAFF. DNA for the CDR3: TGTGCCAGCAGCCCGGGCTTTGAAGCTTTCTTT.

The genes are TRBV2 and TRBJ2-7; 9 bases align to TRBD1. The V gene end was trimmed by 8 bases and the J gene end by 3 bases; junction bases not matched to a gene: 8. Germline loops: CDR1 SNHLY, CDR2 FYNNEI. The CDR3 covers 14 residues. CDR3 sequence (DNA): TGTGCCAGCGTAAGAGGACAGGGGTTCTACGAGCAGTACTTC. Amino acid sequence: CASVRGQGFYEQYF.

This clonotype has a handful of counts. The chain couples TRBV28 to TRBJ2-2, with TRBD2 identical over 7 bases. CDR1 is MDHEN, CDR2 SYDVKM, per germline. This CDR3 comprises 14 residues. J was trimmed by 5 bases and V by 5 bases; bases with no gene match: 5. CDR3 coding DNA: TGTGCCAGCAGTCCCCTGCGGGGGACCGGGGAGCTGTTTTTT. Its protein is CASSPLRGTGELFF.

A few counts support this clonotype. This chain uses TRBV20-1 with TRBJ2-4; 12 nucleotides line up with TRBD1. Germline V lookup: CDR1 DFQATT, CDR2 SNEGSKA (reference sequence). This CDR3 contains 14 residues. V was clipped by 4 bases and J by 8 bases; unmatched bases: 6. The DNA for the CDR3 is TGCAGTGCTACCGGGACAGGGGGCTTCGACATTCAGTACTTC. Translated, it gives CSATGTGGFDIQYF.

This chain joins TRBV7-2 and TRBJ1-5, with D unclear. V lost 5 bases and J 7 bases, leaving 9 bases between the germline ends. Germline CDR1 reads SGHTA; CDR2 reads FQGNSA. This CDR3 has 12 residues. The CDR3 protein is CASSGLGQPQHF. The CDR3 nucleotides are TGTGCCAGCAGCGGGCTGGGGCAGCCCCAGCATTTT.

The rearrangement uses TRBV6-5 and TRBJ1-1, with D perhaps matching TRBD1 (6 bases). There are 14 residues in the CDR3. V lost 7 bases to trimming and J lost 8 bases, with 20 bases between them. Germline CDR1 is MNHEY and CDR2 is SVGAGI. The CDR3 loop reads CASTEGGGRVEAFF. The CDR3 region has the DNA TGTGCCAGCACCGAGGGGGGGGGGCGCGTAGAAGCTTTCTTT.

The CDR3 here is CASSITRFPNTEAFF. The DNA for the CDR3 is TGTGCCAGCAGTATTACACGCTTCCCGAACACTGAAGCTTTCTTT. The chain uses TRBV28 and TRBJ1-1; no clear D gene. V was clipped by 5 bases and J by 1 base, with 14 bases between them. CDR1 MDHEN and CDR2 SYDVKM come from the germline V gene. The CDR3 is 15 amino acids.

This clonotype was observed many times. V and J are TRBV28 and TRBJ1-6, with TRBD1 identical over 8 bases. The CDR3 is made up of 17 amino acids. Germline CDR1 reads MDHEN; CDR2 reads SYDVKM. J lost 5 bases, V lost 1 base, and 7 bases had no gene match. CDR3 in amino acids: CASSLSTGAPHNSPLHF. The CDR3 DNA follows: TGTGCCAGCAGTTTATCGACAGGGGCGCCCCATAATTCACCCCTCCACTTT.